The clone carrying this TCR beta chain showed up many times. Each single cDNA molecule received a unique molecular identifier. From the 5' RACE reads, TCRdb called clonotypes with MiXCR, one entry per CDR3 protein. The data contain some 82,000 distinct CDR3 sequences, about 12% of them seen just once; the ten biggest clones take up 3.5% to 5%. V dropped 3 bases and J dropped 2 bases, with 16 bases sitting between them. Germline CDR1 is LNHDA and CDR2 is SQIVND (reference sequence). The CDR3 runs to 16 residues. These data originate in a study of early T cells in non-severe SARS-CoV-2 infection. The chain recombines TRBV19 with TRBJ1-2; D is ambiguous. This sequence was found in an adult who was a healthcare worker with PCR-confirmed SARS-CoV-2 infection or an uninfected control (not recorded which). The input for sequencing was whole blood, taken at baseline. DNA for the CDR3: TGTGCCAGTAGTATCCTCCTGGGCGGACCGAACTATGGCTACACCTTC. This encodes CASSILLGGPNYGYTF.